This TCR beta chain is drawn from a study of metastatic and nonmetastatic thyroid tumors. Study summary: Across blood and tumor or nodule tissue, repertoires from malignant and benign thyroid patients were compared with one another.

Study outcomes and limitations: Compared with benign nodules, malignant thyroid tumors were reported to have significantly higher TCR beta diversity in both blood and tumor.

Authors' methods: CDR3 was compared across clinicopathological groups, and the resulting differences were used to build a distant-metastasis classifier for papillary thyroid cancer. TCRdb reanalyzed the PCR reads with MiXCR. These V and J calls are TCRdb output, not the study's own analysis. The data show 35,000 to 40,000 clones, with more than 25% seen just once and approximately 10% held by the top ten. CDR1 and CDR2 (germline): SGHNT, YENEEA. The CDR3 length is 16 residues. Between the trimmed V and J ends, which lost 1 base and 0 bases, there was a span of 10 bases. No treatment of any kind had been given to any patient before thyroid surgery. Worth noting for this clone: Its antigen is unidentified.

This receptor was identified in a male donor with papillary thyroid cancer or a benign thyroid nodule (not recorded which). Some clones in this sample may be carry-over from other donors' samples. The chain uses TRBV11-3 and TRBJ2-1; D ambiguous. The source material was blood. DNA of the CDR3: TGTGCCAGCAGCTTAGGGGGTGGAAGCTCCTACAATGAGCAGTTCTTC. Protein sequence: CASSLGGGSSYNEQFF.